Below, 7 T cell receptor beta chains from the same sample are listed, as sequenced in a study of cytomegalovirus exposure and HLA in healthy donors. This PCR relied on a set of 60 Vbeta primers and 13 Jbeta primers. Sequencing was performed with immunoSEQ multiplex PCR; in TCRdb, only in-frame clones are kept and a portion is missing. Of approximately 160,000 clones in the sample, roughly 80% were seen once. Specimen: PBMCs. Receptor source: a man aged 18 to 30 in good health and CMV-seronegative.

A single count supports this clone. The gene calls are TRBV5-1 and TRBJ2-3, with TRBD1 as a possible D gene (5 bases). This CDR3 is 13 amino acids long. The germline V gene has CDR1 SGHRS and CDR2 YFSETQ. The germline V and J ends were trimmed by 2 bases and 6 bases, with 10 bases remaining between them. CDR3 sequence (DNA): TGCGCCAGCAGCTTACCAGGGTTGGATACGCAGTATTTT. This translates into CASSLPGLDTQYF.

The V gene is TRBV27, the J gene TRBJ1-4, with a weak D call TRBD1 (6 bases). Germline CDR1 and CDR2: MNHEY and SMNVEV (reference sequence). CDR3 size: 16 residues. V lost 3 bases, J lost 5 bases, and 16 bases lay in between. CDR3 in DNA: TGTGCCAGCAGTTTGTGGGGTGGGGGCAGGAATGAAAAACTGTTTTTT. The encoded protein is CASSLWGGGRNEKLFF.

This clone was counted a few times. The chain carries TRBV6-5 and TRBJ2-7; 8 bases align to TRBD2. The CDR3 is 13 residues long. CDR1 and CDR2 from the germline V gene are MNHEY and SVGAGI. V was pared by 4 bases and J by 6 bases, with 5 bases of the junction left unmatched. This chain's CDR3 is CASSSPGGLEQYF. The CDR3, as DNA: TGTGCCAGCAGTTCACCGGGGGGGCTCGAGCAGTACTTC.

The chain has TRBV18 and TRBJ2-5; 7 bases agree with TRBD1. This CDR3 contains 14 residues. V lost 5 bases, J lost 4 bases, and 7 bases stayed unmatched. Germline V CDR1 and CDR2: KGHSH, LQKENI. The chain's CDR3 is CASSYRGKVETQYF. Here the CDR3 DNA reads TGTGCCAGCTCATACAGGGGAAAGGTAGAGACCCAGTACTTC.

This chain links TRBV5-8 with TRBJ2-2; tentatively, D is TRBD2 (5 bases). Germline V gene sequence: CDR1 SGHTS, CDR2 YDEGEE. V lost 2 bases to trimming and J lost 1 base, with 12 bases between them. CDR3 length equals 16 residues. As DNA, the CDR3 is TGTGCCAGCAGCTTTGGGCCGGCGGGGAACACCGGGGAGCTGTTTTTT. Amino acids: CASSFGPAGNTGELFF.

This clone has just one count. The V gene is TRBV29-1, the J gene TRBJ2-1; 14 nucleotides align to TRBD2. In germline, CDR1 is SQVTM, CDR2 ANQGSEA. V dropped 8 bases and J dropped 6; count of bases not matched to a gene: 3. This CDR3 has 13 residues. CDR3 protein: CSSGLAGANEQFF. CDR3 DNA sequence: TGCAGCTCGGGACTAGCGGGAGCCAATGAGCAGTTCTTC.

The gene calls are TRBV6-5 and TRBJ2-7; TRBD1 matches 8 bases. Trimming at V came to 0 bases and at J to 2 bases, leaving 3 bases not matched to a gene. CDR3 length equals 15 residues. CDR1 and CDR2 from the germline V gene are MNHEY and SVGAGI. The CDR3 DNA is TGTGCCAGCAGTTACTCGACCAGGGGGCCCTACGAGCAGTACTTC. This encodes CASSYSTRGPYEQYF.